What follows are 7 T cell receptor beta chains derived from one specimen sequenced in a study of identical twins. TCRdb reprocessed the 5' RACE reads via MiXCR and lists one record per CDR3 protein. The sample carries 300,000 or so distinct CDR3 sequences, roughly 9% recorded once. The sample was also reused in another study, on yellow fever vaccine responses in identical twins.

The sequencing sample was made of CD8+ T cells sorted from blood. These receptor sequences come from a young woman in good health.

This chain links TRBV12-3 or TRBV12-4 with TRBJ2-1, with TRBD2 identical over 8 bases. The CDR3 consists of 15 residues. Trimming at V came to 7 bases and at J to 12 bases, leaving 17 bases not matched to a gene. The CDR3 protein is CASNHIGLARIGQFF. CDR3 in DNA: TGTGCCAGCAATCATATCGGACTAGCCAGGATCGGGCAGTTCTTC.

The chain uses TRBV27 and TRBJ2-7, with D maybe TRBD1 (5 bases). The better agreement between TRBJ2-1 and the DNA end casts doubt on the J call. This CDR3 has 14 residues. CDR1 and CDR2 from the germline V gene are MNHEY and SMNVEV (reference sequence). The CDR3, as DNA: TGTGCCAGCAGTCCCCGCAGGGAAGCCTACGAGCAGTTCTTC. Translating gives CASSPRREAYEQFF.

CDR3 nucleotide sequence: TGTGCCAGCAGTGAAGGGGGGCTAGCGTGGGCCAGTGGGACGCAGTATTTT. Translation gives CASSEGGLAWASGTQYF. The chain is built from TRBV25-1 and TRBJ2-3; either TRBD1 or TRBD2 may supply D (6 bases each). There are 17 residues in the CDR3. From germline, CDR1 is MGHDK and CDR2 SYGVNS. V shed 2 bases and J shed 9 bases, with 24 bases lying between them.

The chain links TRBV20-1 to TRBJ2-2; D might be TRBD2 (6 bases). Germline CDR1 and CDR2: DFQATT and SNEGSKA (reference sequence). There are 16 residues in the CDR3. V was clipped by 0 bases and J by 3 bases, with 14 bases between them. The CDR3 DNA follows: TGCAGTGCTAGAGATGTACGGGAGTGGGACACCGGGGAGCTGTTTTTT. It translates to CSARDVREWDTGELFF.

The V gene is TRBV28, the J gene TRBJ2-4; D is ambiguous. This CDR3 comprises 13 residues. Germline values: CDR1 MDHEN, CDR2 SYDVKM. Trimming pared 4 bases from V and 9 bases from J, leaving 13 bases between. The DNA of the CDR3 is TGTGCCAGCAGTTATACCTTAGAAAGCATTCAGTACTTC. Translated, it gives CASSYTLESIQYF.

This clonotype was detected ten times or more. The chain couples TRBV7-8 to TRBJ2-7; 12 bases map to TRBD2. The CDR3 loop spans 15 amino acids. Looked up from germline, CDR1 is SGHVS and CDR2 is FQNEAQ. V was clipped by 6 bases and J by 2 bases; unmatched bases: 5. DNA of the CDR3: TGTGCCAGCAGTGGGACTAGCGGGCGGACCTACGAGCAGTACTTC. Translating gives CASSGTSGRTYEQYF.

The sample holds many counts of this clonotype. This chain joins TRBV11-2 and TRBJ2-5, with D tentatively TRBD1 (6 bases). The CDR3 covers 13 residues. The ends were cut back, 5 bases at V and 3 bases at J, with 10 bases in the middle. From germline, CDR1 is SGHAT and CDR2 FQNNGV. This CDR3 is CASSPWTEETQYF. In DNA form, the CDR3 reads TGTGCCAGCAGCCCCTGGACAGAAGAGACCCAGTACTTC.